Each of the 11 T cell receptor beta chains below was sequenced from the same sample in a study of hypomethylating agent response in myelodysplastic syndrome (dated by TCRdb to the early 2020s). The library came from the immunoSEQ multiplex PCR assay. TCRdb provides this immuneACCESS table in a form limited to in-frame rearrangements. Some clones are lacking; in checked studies, under half of them reflect an unresolved V gene, and why the rest are absent is not known. The sample table holds several thousand clones, of which around 90% were seen once. Jointly, the top ten make up 15% of the sample. The sample was bone marrow, taken before or after starting hypomethylating agent treatment for myelodysplastic syndrome (not recorded which). The receptors come from a human donor with myelodysplastic syndrome.

This chain links TRBV5-1 with TRBJ1-2; 7 positions match TRBD1. Per germline, CDR1 SGHRS and CDR2 YFSETQ. With V trimmed by 1 base and J by 6 bases, 18 bases remained unmatched. The CDR3 is made up of 18 amino acids. The CDR3 here is CASSLYTSLGRGGDGYTF. The CDR3 DNA follows: TGCGCCAGCAGCTTGTATACCTCCCTGGGCAGGGGGGGGGATGGCTACACCTTC.

The genes are TRBV9 and TRBJ1-3; no clear D gene. CDR3 size: 12 residues. CDR1 SGDLS and CDR2 YYNGEE come from the germline V gene. The V end was cut by 4 bases, the J end by 2 bases, with 4 bases between. CDR3 region: CASSPPGNTIYF. DNA for the CDR3: TGTGCCAGCAGCCCCCCTGGAAACACCATATATTTT.

This clone has a single count. The CDR3 here is CASSPRRERVGYTF. CDR3 nucleotide sequence: TGTGCCAGCAGCCCCCGTAGGGAAAGAGTTGGCTACACCTTC. The chain uses TRBV6-5 and TRBJ1-2; unclear D gene. Germline values: CDR1 MNHEY, CDR2 SVGAGI. Deletions cut 6 bases from V and 7 bases from J, with 18 bases between. The CDR3 runs to 14 residues.

The chain has TRBV9 and TRBJ2-3; 7 bases map to TRBD2. V dropped 0 bases and J dropped 0; count of bases not matched to a gene: 10. Germline CDR1 reads SGDLS; CDR2 reads YYNGEE. The length of the CDR3 is 18 residues. CDR3 loop: CASSVAVAGYSSTDTQYF. In DNA, the CDR3 is TGTGCCAGCAGCGTAGCTGTAGCGGGTTATTCTAGCACAGATACGCAGTATTTT.

This chain links TRBV7-2 with TRBJ2-2; no firm D call. V lost 5 bases and J 6 bases, leaving 10 bases between the germline ends. The germline V gene has CDR1 SGHTA and CDR2 FQGNSA. This CDR3 is 13 amino acids long. The CDR3 reads CASSRYKSGELFF. The CDR3 region has the DNA TGTGCCAGCAGCCGATACAAGTCCGGGGAGCTGTTTTTT.

This sequence joins TRBV12-5 and TRBJ2-3; 8 bases align to TRBD2. Germline V lookup: CDR1 LGHNT, CDR2 FRNRAP. V was clipped by 6 bases and J by 2 bases; unmatched bases: 7. This CDR3 contains 15 residues. The CDR3 coding sequence is TGTGCTAGTGGGCTGCGGGGGGACTACACAGATACGCAGTATTTT. It yields the protein CASGLRGDYTDTQYF.

This clone was recorded a few times. The chain is built from TRBV7-9 and TRBJ1-4; no definite D call. The CDR3 runs 14 residues. The V gene lost 1 base and the J gene lost 3 bases, with 6 bases spanning the gap. Germline CDR1 and CDR2: SEHNR and FQNEAQ (reference sequence). CDR3 nucleotide sequence: TGTGCCAGCAGCTTAGACACGGCTAATGAAAAACTGTTTTTT. Its protein product is CASSLDTANEKLFF.

This clone is a singleton in its sample. In DNA form, the CDR3 reads TGTGCCAGCAGCTTAGTGGGGACAGGGGACGAAAAACTGTTTTTT. Translation: CASSLVGTGDEKLFF. The rearrangement joins TRBV7-9 to TRBJ1-4; 10 bases line up with TRBD1. With 1 base clipped from V and 8 bases from J, the junction kept 4 bases outside the gene matches. This CDR3 is built from 15 residues. Germline CDR1 is SEHNR and CDR2 is FQNEAQ (reference sequence).

The chain recombines TRBV29-1 with TRBJ2-7; 13 nucleotides agree with TRBD2. CDR3 length: 15 amino acids. Losses at the gene ends were 0 bases for V and 4 bases for J; bases not matched to a gene: 3. CDR1 SQVTM and CDR2 ANQGSEA come from the germline V gene. This CDR3 is CSVEEGLAGDYEQYF. In DNA, the CDR3 is TGCAGCGTTGAAGAAGGACTAGCGGGGGATTACGAGCAGTACTTC.

This sequence joins TRBV4-3 and TRBJ2-1; no reliable D call. V lost 3 bases, J lost 0 bases, and 12 bases lay in between. The length of the CDR3 is 16 residues. The V gene's germline CDR1 is LGHNA and CDR2 YSLEER. The CDR3 DNA sequence: TGCGCCAGCAGCCACGCTCTCTGGAGCTCCTACAATGAGCAGTTCTTC. It yields the protein CASSHALWSSYNEQFF.

V is TRBV23-1 and J is TRBJ1-4; tentatively, D is TRBD1 (6 bases). TRBV23-1 is sorted into the ORF group, with uncertain function. CDR3 length: 17 residues. Trimming shortened V by 8 bases and J by 5 bases, and 24 bases separated the two germline ends. DNA for the CDR3: TGCGCCAGCCCCCATTGCTCAGCGGGGGCGTTAAATGAAAAACTGTTTTTT. It encodes CASPHCSAGALNEKLFF.